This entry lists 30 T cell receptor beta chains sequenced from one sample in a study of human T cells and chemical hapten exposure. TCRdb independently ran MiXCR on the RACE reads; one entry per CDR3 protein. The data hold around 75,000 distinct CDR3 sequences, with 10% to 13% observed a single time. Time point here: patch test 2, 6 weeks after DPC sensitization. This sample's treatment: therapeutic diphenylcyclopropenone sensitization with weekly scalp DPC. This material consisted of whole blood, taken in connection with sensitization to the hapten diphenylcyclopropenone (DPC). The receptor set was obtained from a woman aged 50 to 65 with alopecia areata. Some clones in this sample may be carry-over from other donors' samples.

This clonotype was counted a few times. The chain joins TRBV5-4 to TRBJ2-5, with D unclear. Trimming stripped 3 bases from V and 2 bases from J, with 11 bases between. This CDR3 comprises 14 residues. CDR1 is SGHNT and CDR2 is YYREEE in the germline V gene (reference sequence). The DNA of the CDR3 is TGTGCCAGCAGCTCAGACCTGTTACAAGAGACCCAGTACTTC. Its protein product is CASSSDLLQETQYF.

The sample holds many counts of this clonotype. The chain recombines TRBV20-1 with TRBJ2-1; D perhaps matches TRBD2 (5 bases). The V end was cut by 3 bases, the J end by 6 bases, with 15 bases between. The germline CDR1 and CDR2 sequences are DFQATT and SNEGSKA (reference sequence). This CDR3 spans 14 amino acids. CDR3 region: CSARLTGRFNEQFF. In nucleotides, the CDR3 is TGCAGTGCTAGGCTAACGGGAAGATTCAATGAGCAGTTCTTC.

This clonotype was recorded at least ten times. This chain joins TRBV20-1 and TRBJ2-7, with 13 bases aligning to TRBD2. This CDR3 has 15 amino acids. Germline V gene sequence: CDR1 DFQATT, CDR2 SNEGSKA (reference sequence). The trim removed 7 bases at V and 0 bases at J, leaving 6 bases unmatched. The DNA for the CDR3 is TGCAGTGGCGGGACTAGCGGGGTTAGCTCCTACGAGCAGTACTTC. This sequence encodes CSGGTSGVSSYEQYF.

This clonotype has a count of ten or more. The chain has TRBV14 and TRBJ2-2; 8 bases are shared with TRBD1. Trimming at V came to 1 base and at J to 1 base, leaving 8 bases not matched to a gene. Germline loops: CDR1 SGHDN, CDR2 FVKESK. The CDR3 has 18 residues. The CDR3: CASSQVGWGTGNTGELFF. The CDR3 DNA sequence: TGTGCCAGCAGCCAAGTCGGTTGGGGGACAGGGAACACCGGGGAGCTGTTTTTT.

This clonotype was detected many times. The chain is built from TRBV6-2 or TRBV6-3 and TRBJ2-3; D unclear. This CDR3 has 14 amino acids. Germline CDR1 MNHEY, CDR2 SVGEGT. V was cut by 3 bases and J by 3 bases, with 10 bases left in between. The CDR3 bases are TGTGCCAGCAGTTATGGACGTATGACAGATACGCAGTATTTT. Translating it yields CASSYGRMTDTQYF.

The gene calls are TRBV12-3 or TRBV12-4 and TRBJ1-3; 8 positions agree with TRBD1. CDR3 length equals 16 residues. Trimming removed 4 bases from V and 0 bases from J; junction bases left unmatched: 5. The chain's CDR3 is CASSSQGDFSGNTIYF. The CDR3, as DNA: TGTGCCAGCAGTTCACAGGGGGACTTCTCTGGAAACACCATATATTTT.

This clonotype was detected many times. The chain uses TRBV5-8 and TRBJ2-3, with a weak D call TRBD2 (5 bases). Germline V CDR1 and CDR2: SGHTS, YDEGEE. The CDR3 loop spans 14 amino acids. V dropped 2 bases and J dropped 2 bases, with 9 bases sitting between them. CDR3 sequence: CASSFGVATDTQYF. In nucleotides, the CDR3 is TGTGCCAGCAGCTTCGGGGTTGCCACAGATACGCAGTATTTT.

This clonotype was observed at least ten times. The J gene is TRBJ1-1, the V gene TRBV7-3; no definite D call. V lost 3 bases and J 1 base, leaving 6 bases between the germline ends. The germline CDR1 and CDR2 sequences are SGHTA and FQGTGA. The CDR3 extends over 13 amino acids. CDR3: CASSFTRNTEAFF. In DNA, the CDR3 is TGTGCCAGCAGCTTTACCAGGAACACTGAAGCTTTCTTT.

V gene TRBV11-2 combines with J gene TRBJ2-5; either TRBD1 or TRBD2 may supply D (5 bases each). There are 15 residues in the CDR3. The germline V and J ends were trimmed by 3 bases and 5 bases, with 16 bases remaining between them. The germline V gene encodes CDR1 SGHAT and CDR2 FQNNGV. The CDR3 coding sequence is TGTGCCAGCAGCTTTGCTGTGAGGGGAACTGAGACCCAGTACTTC. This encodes CASSFAVRGTETQYF.

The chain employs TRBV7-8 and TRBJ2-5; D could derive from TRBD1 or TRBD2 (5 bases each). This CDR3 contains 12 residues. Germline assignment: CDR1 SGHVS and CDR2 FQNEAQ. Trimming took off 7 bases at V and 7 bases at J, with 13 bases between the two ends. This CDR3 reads CASNPLRGTQYF. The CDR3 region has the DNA TGTGCCAGCAACCCCTTGAGGGGGACCCAGTACTTC.

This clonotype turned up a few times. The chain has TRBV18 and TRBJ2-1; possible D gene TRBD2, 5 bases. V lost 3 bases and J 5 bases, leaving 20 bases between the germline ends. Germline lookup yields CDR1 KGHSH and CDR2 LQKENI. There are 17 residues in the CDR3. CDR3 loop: CASSPTVSGFNNNEQFF. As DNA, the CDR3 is TGTGCCAGCTCACCTACTGTCAGCGGATTTAACAACAATGAGCAGTTCTTC.

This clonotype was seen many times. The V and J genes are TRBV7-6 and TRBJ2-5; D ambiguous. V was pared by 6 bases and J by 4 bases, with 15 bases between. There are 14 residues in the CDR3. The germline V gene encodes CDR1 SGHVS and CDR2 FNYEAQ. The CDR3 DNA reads TGTGCCAGCAGTCTAGACATTTTGGGAGAGACCCAGTACTTC. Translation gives CASSLDILGETQYF.

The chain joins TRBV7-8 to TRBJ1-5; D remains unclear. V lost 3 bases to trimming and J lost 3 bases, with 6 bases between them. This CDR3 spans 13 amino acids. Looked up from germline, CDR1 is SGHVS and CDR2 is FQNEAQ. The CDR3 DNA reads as TGTGCCAGCAGCTTCCAGGACAATCAGCCCCAGCATTTT. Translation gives CASSFQDNQPQHF.

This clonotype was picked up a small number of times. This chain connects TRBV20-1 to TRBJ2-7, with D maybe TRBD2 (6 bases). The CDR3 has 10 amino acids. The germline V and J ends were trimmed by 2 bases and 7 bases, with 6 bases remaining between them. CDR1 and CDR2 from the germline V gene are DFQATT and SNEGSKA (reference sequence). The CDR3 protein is CSARLAEQYF. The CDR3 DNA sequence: TGCAGTGCTAGACTAGCGGAGCAGTACTTC.

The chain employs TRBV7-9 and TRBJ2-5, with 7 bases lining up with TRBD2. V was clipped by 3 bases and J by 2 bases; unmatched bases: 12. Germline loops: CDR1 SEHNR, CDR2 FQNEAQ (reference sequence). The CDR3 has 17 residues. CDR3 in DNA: TGTGCCAGCAGCTTCCCCAGAGGTAGCGGGTTACAAGAGACCCAGTACTTC. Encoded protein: CASSFPRGSGLQETQYF.

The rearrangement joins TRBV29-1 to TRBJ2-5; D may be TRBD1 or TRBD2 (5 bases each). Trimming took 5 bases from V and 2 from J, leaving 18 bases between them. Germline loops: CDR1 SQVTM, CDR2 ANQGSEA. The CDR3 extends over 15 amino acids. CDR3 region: CSVSRGVGDQETQYF. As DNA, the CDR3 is TGCAGCGTTTCAAGAGGGGTCGGGGATCAAGAGACCCAGTACTTC.

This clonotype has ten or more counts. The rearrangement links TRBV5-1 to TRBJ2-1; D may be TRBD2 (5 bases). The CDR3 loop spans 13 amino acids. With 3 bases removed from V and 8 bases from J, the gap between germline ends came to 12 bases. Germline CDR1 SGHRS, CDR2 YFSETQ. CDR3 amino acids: CASSSTAGDEQFF. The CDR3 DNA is TGCGCCAGCAGCTCCACCGCCGGGGATGAGCAGTTCTTC.

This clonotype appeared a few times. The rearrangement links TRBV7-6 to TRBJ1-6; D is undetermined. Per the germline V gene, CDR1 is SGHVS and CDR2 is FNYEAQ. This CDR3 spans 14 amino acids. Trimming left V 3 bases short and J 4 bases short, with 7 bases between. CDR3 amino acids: CASSLGSYNSPLHF. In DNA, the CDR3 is TGTGCCAGCAGCTTGGGCAGTTATAATTCACCCCTCCACTTT.

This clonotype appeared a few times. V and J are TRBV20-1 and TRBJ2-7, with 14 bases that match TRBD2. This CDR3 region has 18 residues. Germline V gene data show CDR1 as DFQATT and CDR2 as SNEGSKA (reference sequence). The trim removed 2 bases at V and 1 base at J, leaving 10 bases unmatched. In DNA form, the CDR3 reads TGCAGTGCTAGATCCGGACTAGCGGGAGGTGATAGGTCCTACGAGCAGTACTTC. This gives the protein CSARSGLAGGDRSYEQYF.

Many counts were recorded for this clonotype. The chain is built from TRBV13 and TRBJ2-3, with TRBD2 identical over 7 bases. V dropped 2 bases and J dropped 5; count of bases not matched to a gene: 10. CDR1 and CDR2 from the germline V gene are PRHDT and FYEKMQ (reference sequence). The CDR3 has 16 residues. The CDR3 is CASSLWREGREDTQYF. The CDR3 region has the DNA TGTGCCAGCAGCTTATGGAGGGAGGGCCGGGAAGATACGCAGTATTTT.

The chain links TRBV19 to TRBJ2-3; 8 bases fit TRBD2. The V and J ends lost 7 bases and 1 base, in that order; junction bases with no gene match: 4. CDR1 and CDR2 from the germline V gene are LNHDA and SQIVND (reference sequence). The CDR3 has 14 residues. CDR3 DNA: TGTGCCAGTAAGCGGGAGAGGGGCACAGATACGCAGTATTTT. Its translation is CASKRERGTDTQYF. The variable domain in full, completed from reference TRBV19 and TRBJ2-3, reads DGGITQSPKYLFRKEGQNVTLSCEQNLNHDAMYWYRQDPGQGLRLIYYSQIVNDFQKGDIAEGYSVSREKKESFPLTVTSAQKNPTAFYLCASKRERGTDTQYFGPGTRLTVL.

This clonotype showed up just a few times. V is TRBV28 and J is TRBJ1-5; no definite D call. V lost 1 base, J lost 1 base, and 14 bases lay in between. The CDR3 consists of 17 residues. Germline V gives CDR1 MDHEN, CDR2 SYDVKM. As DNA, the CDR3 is TGTGCCAGCAGTTTATTCCCACCGGTTCAAAGCAATCAGCCCCAGCATTTT. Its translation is CASSLFPPVQSNQPQHF.

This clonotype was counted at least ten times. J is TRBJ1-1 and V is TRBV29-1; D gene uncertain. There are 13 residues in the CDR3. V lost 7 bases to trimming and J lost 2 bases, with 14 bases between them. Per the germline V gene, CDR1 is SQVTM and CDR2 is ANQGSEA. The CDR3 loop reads CSAAITFNTEAFF. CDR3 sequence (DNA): TGCAGCGCGGCTATTACCTTTAACACTGAAGCTTTCTTT.

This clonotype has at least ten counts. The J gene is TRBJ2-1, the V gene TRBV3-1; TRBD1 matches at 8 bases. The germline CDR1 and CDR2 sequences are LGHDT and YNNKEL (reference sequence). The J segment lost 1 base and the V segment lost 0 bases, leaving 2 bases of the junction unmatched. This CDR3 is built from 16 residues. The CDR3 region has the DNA TGTGCCAGCAGCCAAGAGTACAGGGGGTCCTACAATGAGCAGTTCTTC. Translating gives CASSQEYRGSYNEQFF.

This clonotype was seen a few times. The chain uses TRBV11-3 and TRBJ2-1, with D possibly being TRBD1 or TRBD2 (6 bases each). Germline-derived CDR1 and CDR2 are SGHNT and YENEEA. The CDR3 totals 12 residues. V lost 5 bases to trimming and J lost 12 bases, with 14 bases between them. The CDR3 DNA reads TGTGCCAGCAGCGACGGGGGCAGGACGCAGTTCTTC. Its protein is CASSDGGRTQFF.

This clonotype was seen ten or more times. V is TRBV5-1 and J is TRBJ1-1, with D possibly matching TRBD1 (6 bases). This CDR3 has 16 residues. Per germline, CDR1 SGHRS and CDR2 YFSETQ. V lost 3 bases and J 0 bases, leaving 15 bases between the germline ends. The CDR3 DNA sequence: TGCGCCAGCAGCTCGGGACCGGGACATGTGAACACTGAAGCTTTCTTT. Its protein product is CASSSGPGHVNTEAFF.

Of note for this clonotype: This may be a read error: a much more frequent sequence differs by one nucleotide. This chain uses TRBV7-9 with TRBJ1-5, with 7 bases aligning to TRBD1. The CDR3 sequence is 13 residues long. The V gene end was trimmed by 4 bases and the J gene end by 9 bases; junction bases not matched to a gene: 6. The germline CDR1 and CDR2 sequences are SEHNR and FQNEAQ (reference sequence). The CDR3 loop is CASSSGQYRPQHF. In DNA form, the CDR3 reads TGTGCCAGCAGCTCGGGACAGTATCGGCCCCAGCATTTT. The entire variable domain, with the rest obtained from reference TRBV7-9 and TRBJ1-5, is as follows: DTGVSQNPRHKITKRGQNVTFRCDPISEHNRLYWYRQTLGQGPEFLTYFQNEAQLEKSRLLSDRFSAERPKGSFSTLEIQRTEQGDSAMYLCASSSGQYRPQHFGDGTRLSIL.

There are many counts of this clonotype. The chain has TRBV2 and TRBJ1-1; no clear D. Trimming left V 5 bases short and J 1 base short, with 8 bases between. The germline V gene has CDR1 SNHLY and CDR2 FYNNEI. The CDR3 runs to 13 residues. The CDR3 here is CASSKDGNTEAFF. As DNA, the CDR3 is TGTGCCAGCAGTAAGGACGGGAACACTGAAGCTTTCTTT.

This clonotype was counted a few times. The CDR3 nucleotides read TGTGCCAGCTCACCCCCGGAGGGTCTAGCGGATTATTGGTATGGCTACACCTTC. This codes for CASSPPEGLADYWYGYTF. The genes are TRBV18 and TRBJ1-2; unclear D gene. The CDR3 covers 18 residues. Trimming cost V 3 bases and J 5 bases, with 25 bases left between them. CDR1 and CDR2 (germline): KGHSH, LQKENI.

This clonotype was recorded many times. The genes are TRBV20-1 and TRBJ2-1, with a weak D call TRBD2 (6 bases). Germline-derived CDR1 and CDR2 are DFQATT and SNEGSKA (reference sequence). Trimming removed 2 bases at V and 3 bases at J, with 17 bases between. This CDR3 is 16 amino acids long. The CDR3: CSARSPLAGFYNEQFF. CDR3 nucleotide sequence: TGCAGTGCTAGATCCCCTCTTGCGGGATTCTACAATGAGCAGTTCTTC.